The rows below give T cell receptor beta chains drawn from one sample of a study of blood T cell repertoires in COVID-19. Only in-frame clones appear in the TCRdb table, and some are missing; sequencing was by immunoSEQ multiplex PCR. This table has roughly 200,000 clones, nearly 90% appearing once. The material sequenced was peripheral blood. The receptors were sampled from a man in his fifties or sixties with active or convalescent COVID-19. The conserved cysteine and the conserved F or W are not part of the CDR3 here.

j_gene	v_gene	len	CDR3aa
TRBJ2-2	TRBV5-5	12	ASSWDRGTGELF
TRBJ2-7	TRBV7-9	12	ASSRTGGIDEQY
TRBJ1-5	TRBV5-1	15	ASSAGTGGSGNQPQH
TRBJ1-2	TRBV3-1/TRBV3-2	13	ASSQATGGSRGYT
TRBJ2-2	TRBV11-2	10	ASSLVFGELF
TRBJ1-6	TRBV5-1	10	ASSSNNSPLH
TRBJ2-2	TRBV2	13	ASRVDRHNTGELF
TRBJ2-7	TRBV21-1	16	ASSKGRDGGDKNYEQY
TRBJ2-7	TRBV3-1/TRBV3-2	14	ASSLVGGQGVPEQY
TRBJ1-2	TRBV18	15	ASSSQGLPSANYGYT
TRBJ1-1	TRBV9	12	ASSVTGRDTEAF
TRBJ1-1	TRBV20-1	11	SASRLWANEAF
TRBJ2-3	TRBV6-5	12	ASSSRGGTDTQY
TRBJ2-5	TRBV2	13	ASTQRQTVQETQY
TRBJ2-5	TRBV9	12	ASSGLGVGETQY
TRBJ1-5	TRBV21-1	13	ASSKAGRDNQPQH
TRBJ1-4	TRBV19	13	ASSITSRTNEKLF
TRBJ1-6	TRBV6-1	13	ASSEIIGVGSPLH
TRBJ1-3	TRBV6-6	13	ASSYSRGKGNTIY
TRBJ1-2	TRBV4-1	13	ASSHVSGRQRGYT
TRBJ2-3	TRBV4-1	12	ASSQESVSDTQY
TRBJ2-5	TRBV6-5	11	ASTGGYQETQY
TRBJ2-1	TRBV14	13	ASSHRGGAYNEQF
TRBJ1-2	TRBV12-5	12	ASGLRAGGDGYT
TRBJ1-2	TRBV19	12	ASSNQGINYGYT
TRBJ1-2	TRBV27	11	ASSLDTSYGYT
TRBJ1-1	TRBV5-1	12	ASRRDRQNTEAF
TRBJ2-7	TRBV6-6	10	ASSWDNYEQY
TRBJ2-1	TRBV11-3	14	ASSLGGRISYNEQF
TRBJ2-7	TRBV3-1/TRBV3-2	12	ASSQQGTSYEQY
TRBJ2-3	TRBV9	15	ASSVARGTSGRDTQY
TRBJ2-7	TRBV6-6	12	ASSYGRGIYEQY
TRBJ1-2	TRBV25-1	12	ASSEDRGHYGYT
TRBJ1-2	TRBV6-1	13	ASSEARTGPYGYT
TRBJ1-5	TRBV19	12	ASSIGQGGQPQH
TRBJ1-2	TRBV30	11	AWSAHALDGYT
TRBJ2-1	TRBV9	11	ASSVTAPAEQF
TRBJ2-7	TRBV9	12	ASSVEQGSHEQY
TRBJ1-2	TRBV5-6	12	ASSGRRTTGFYT